This T cell receptor (beta chain) originates from a study of CD8+ T cells in alopecia areata. Across the whole study: The percentage of affected scalp area served as the score of severity for treated patients.

Treatment meaning: oral pan-JAK inhibitor, 5-10 mg twice daily. RNA was extracted and reverse transcribed into cDNA as the sequencing template. The data were produced by immunoSEQ multiplex PCR, yet TCRdb's version contains in-frame clones alone and is incomplete. The table shows about 94,000 clones, with about 71% occurring only once. The germline V gene has CDR1 LNHNV and CDR2 YYDKDF (reference sequence). This CDR3 comprises 18 residues. Trimming pared 1 base from V and 2 bases from J, leaving 18 bases between. The sample here was CD8+ T cells sorted from blood, taken at approximately week 44, from a patient treated with tofacitinib. The J gene is TRBJ2-1, the V gene TRBV15; D is uncertain. The receptor was isolated from a human donor with alopecia areata. The CDR3, as DNA: TGTGCCACCAGCAGAGCAAGTCTGTCGGGCGGCCCCTACAATGAGCAGTTCTTC. This sequence encodes CATSRASLSGGPYNEQFF. Drawing the rest from reference TRBV15 and TRBJ2-1, the complete variable domain is DAMVIQNPRYQVTQFGKPVTLSCSQTLNHNVMYWYQQKSSQAPKLLFHYYDKDFNNEADTPDNFQSRRPNTSFCFLDIRSPGLGDTAMYLCATSRASLSGGPYNEQFFGPGTRLTVL.